This T cell receptor (beta chain) is from a study of T cell responses to AZD1222 COVID-19 vaccine. Clones were sequenced by immunoSEQ multiplex PCR, and TCRdb holds only the in-frame ones, with some missing. The sample has some 130,000 clones; 70% to 90% are singletons. Germline CDR1 reads LGHDT; CDR2 reads YNNKEL (reference sequence). This CDR3 is 11 amino acids long. Trimming removed 7 bases at V and 5 bases at J, with 8 bases between. The source is an adult in good health. The chain links TRBV3-1 (or the pseudogene TRBV3-2) to TRBJ1-1, with a tentative D call TRBD1 (5 bases). The sample in question was peripheral blood, obtained on day 0 of AZD1222 vaccination. The CDR3 spells CASIGGTEAFF. The CDR3 DNA follows: TGTGCCAGCATTGGGGGAACTGAAGCTTTCTTT.